The rows below give T cell receptor beta chains drawn from one sample of a study of blood T cell repertoires in COVID-19. Libraries were prepared by immunoSEQ multiplex PCR; TCRdb keeps only in-frame clonotypes and omits some of them. The sample lists 210,000 or so clones, 70% to 90% seen once, with 4.4% in the top ten. Sequenced material: peripheral blood. Every receptor here comes from a middle-aged man with acute or convalescent COVID-19. The CDR3 runs from the conserved cysteine through the conserved F or W. A D gene is named only where the DNA matches it firmly. Clone sizes are given selectively: once, few, many, or a class where the clone is expanded.

length	V	size	J	D	DNA	CDR3
13	TRBV12-3/TRBV12-4	-	TRBJ2-2	-	TGTGCCAGCAGTTTAGCCCGGGGGGGGGAGCTGTTTTTT	CASSLARGGELFF
15	TRBV6-6	few	TRBJ1-1	-	TGTGCCAGCAGTCCCAGAGGACAGTTGAGCACTGAAGCTTTCTTT	CASSPRGQLSTEAFF
14	TRBV11-2	once	TRBJ1-6	-	TGTGCCAGCAGCGCGAGACAGCTTAATTCACCCCTCCACTTT	CASSARQLNSPLHF
16	TRBV7-2	few	TRBJ1-2	-	TGTGCCAGCAGCCCGTCGACCCTGATGGGGGGCTATGGCTACACCTTC	CASSPSTLMGGYGYTF
15	TRBV6-5	-	TRBJ2-2	-	TGTGCCAGCAGGGGTGCGTACGCGGGCACCGGGGAGCTGTTTTTT	CASRGAYAGTGELFF
14	TRBV4-1	-	TRBJ1-2	-	TGCGCCAGCAGCCAAGAACGGCGACCGGGTGGCTACACCTTC	CASSQERRPGGYTF
19	TRBV5-6	-	TRBJ2-6	TRBD1	TGTGCCAGCAGCTTGGTCTCCAGGGGGCGGTCCTCTGGGGCCAACGTCCTGACTTTC	CASSLVSRGRSSGANVLTF
13	TRBV11-1	-	TRBJ2-1	-	TGTGCCAGCAGCTTCGACTCTTACAATGAGCAGTTCTTC	CASSFDSYNEQFF
15	TRBV11-3	-	TRBJ2-7	-	TGTGCCAGCAGCTCAGAGACTGTGGGGCTCCACGAGCAGTACTTC	CASSSETVGLHEQYF
13	TRBV5-8	-	TRBJ2-1	TRBD2	TGTGCCAGCAAGAAGAGGGAATCGGGGGGGCAGTTCTTC	CASKKRESGGQFF
15	TRBV18	-	TRBJ1-1	-	TGTGCCAGCTCACCCAGGCTAGAGGGGAACACTGAAGCTTTCTTT	CASSPRLEGNTEAFF
16	TRBV11-2	-	TRBJ1-4	TRBD1	TGTGCCAGCAGCTTAGCCTTAACAGGGGGGGCTGAAAAACTGTTTTTT	CASSLALTGGAEKLFF
15	TRBV2	-	TRBJ1-1	TRBD1	TGTGCCAGCAGTACTCGGACAGGGTCGAGTACTGAAGCTTTCTTT	CASSTRTGSSTEAFF
14	TRBV4-1	few	TRBJ1-2	TRBD1	TGCGCCAGCAACCGGGGACAGCCATTTCACGGCTACACCTTC	CASNRGQPFHGYTF
15	TRBV3-1/TRBV3-2	many	TRBJ1-1	-	TGTGCCAGCAGCCAAGGAAGCAGGAGGGGCACTGAAGCTTTCTTT	CASSQGSRRGTEAFF
15	TRBV2	-	TRBJ2-4	-	TGTGCCAGCAGACTAACAGGGATGGCCAAAAACATTCAGTACTTC	CASRLTGMAKNIQYF
13	TRBV6-2/TRBV6-3	-	TRBJ2-7	-	TGTGCCAGCAGTTGGGGGCATTCCTACGAGCAGTACTTC	CASSWGHSYEQYF
16	TRBV5-1	once	TRBJ2-7	-	TGCGCCAGCAGCTTGATCCCCAGCAACGGGGCCTACGAGCAGTACTTC	CASSLIPSNGAYEQYF
16	TRBV5-1	-	TRBJ1-3	TRBD1	TGCGCCAGCAGCTTGGGACAGGGGGCGAGAGGAAACACCATATATTTT	CASSLGQGARGNTIYF
13	TRBV7-8	-	TRBJ2-1	-	TGTGCCAGCAGCTTTACGGGTTACAATGAGCAGTTCTTC	CASSFTGYNEQFF
15	TRBV5-1	few	TRBJ1-2	-	TGCGCCAGCAGTTCGACAGTCTTACTTAACTATGGCTACACCTTC	CASSSTVLLNYGYTF
15	TRBV11-2	-	TRBJ1-1	-	TGTGCCAGCAGCTTAAGCGGGGCCACGAACACTGAAGCTTTCTTT	CASSLSGATNTEAFF
14	TRBV19	-	TRBJ2-1	TRBD1	TGTGCCAGCCAGACAGGGAGCTCCTACAATGAGCAGTTCTTC	CASQTGSSYNEQFF
15	TRBV6-5	-	TRBJ2-5	TRBD1	TGTGCCAGCAGCCCCCCGGACAGGGGCCGGGAGACCCAGTACTTC	CASSPPDRGRETQYF
16	TRBV6-1	-	TRBJ2-7	TRBD2	TGTGCCAGCAGTGAAGCGCAAGCGGGGCCCTCCTACGAGCAGTACTTC	CASSEAQAGPSYEQYF
13	TRBV29-1	-	TRBJ1-1	-	TGCAGCGTTGCCAATGCCGGGTACACTGAAGCTTTCTTT	CSVANAGYTEAFF
14	TRBV5-1	once	TRBJ2-5	TRBD1	TGCGCCAGCAGCATGGGACAGGCATGGGAGACCCAGTACTTC	CASSMGQAWETQYF
14	TRBV6-5	-	TRBJ1-6	-	TGTGCCAGTACAGTTCAGGGGAATAATTCACCCCTCCACTTT	CASTVQGNNSPLHF
12	TRBV5-6	-	TRBJ2-3	-	TGTGCCAGCAGCTTGGTAACAGATACGCAGTATTTT	CASSLVTDTQYF
15	TRBV3-1/TRBV3-2	-	TRBJ1-5	TRBD1	TGTGCCAGCAGCCCCGGGACAGGGGACAATCAGCCCCAGCATTTT	CASSPGTGDNQPQHF
15	TRBV20-1	-	TRBJ1-2	TRBD1	TGCAGTGCTAGTAGTGGGACAGGCCCGGGGAGAGGCTACACCTTC	CSASSGTGPGRGYTF
16	TRBV29-1	-	TRBJ2-3	-	TGCAGCGTCTCACAACCAGGGGACACGAGCACAGATACGCAGTATTTT	CSVSQPGDTSTDTQYF
14	TRBV19	-	TRBJ1-1	-	TGTGCCAGTACGAAGACCGAGGGTAACACTGAAGCTTTCTTT	CASTKTEGNTEAFF
13	TRBV30	-	TRBJ1-4	-	TGTGCCGCTTCCAGGTTCACTAATGAAAAACTGTTTTTT	CAASRFTNEKLFF
16	TRBV5-1	once	TRBJ1-1	-	TGCGCCAGCAGCTTGGAAACAGGCCTTTTGAACACTGAAGCTTTCTTT	CASSLETGLLNTEAFF
13	TRBV6-1	-	TRBJ2-7	-	TGTGCCAGCAGTGACACTAGTGCTACCGAGCAGTACTTC	CASSDTSATEQYF
13	TRBV5-5	-	TRBJ1-3	-	TGTGCCAGCAGCCCGGACGAACAGGCCACCATATATTTT	CASSPDEQATIYF
16	TRBV6-5	-	TRBJ1-4	-	TGTGCCAGCAGTTACCTAACTTTGGAGGTCGGTGAAAAACTGTTTTTT	CASSYLTLEVGEKLFF
17	TRBV27	once	TRBJ1-5	TRBD1	TGTGCCAGCAGTTTATTCGGTTCGGGACAGGCAAGTCAGCCCCAGCATTTT	CASSLFGSGQASQPQHF
15	TRBV5-1	-	TRBJ2-3	TRBD2	TGCGCCAGCCGCGGGGAAGCGGGGGTATACGATACGCAGTATTTT	CASRGEAGVYDTQYF
16	TRBV3-1/TRBV3-2	few	TRBJ1-2	-	TGTGCCAGCAGCCAAGGGAGCGAACCATGGTCCGATGGCTACACCTTC	CASSQGSEPWSDGYTF
13	TRBV6-5	-	TRBJ1-1	TRBD1	TGTGCCAGCAGTCGACAGGGAAAGGCTGAAGCTTTCTTT	CASSRQGKAEAFF
13	TRBV19	-	TRBJ1-4	-	TGTGCCAGTAGATACAGGGTCGAGGAAAAACTGTTTTTT	CASRYRVEEKLFF
16	TRBV5-6	-	TRBJ1-2	TRBD1	TGTGCCAGCAGCTTGGGTCACAGGGGGCTCGGCTATGGCTACACCTTC	CASSLGHRGLGYGYTF
13	TRBV6-5	once	TRBJ1-1	-	TGTGCCAGCGGGGAGGTCGGGAACACTGAAGCTTTCTTT	CASGEVGNTEAFF
12	TRBV30	-	TRBJ1-2	-	TGTGCCTGGAGTGCACAGGGTTATGGCTACACCTTC	CAWSAQGYGYTF
15	TRBV5-8	-	TRBJ1-5	TRBD1	TGTGCCAGCAGCCCCGGGACAGGGGCCAATCAGCCCCAGCATTTT	CASSPGTGANQPQHF
15	TRBV7-9	-	TRBJ2-5	TRBD1	TGTGCCAGCAGCTTAGGAGCAGGGGGCCTAGAGACCCAGTACTTC	CASSLGAGGLETQYF
14	TRBV6-1	-	TRBJ1-5	TRBD1	TGTGCCAGCAGTGAAGTACCGGGACAGGGGAACCAGCATTTT	CASSEVPGQGNQHF
18	TRBV9	-	TRBJ2-2	TRBD2	TGTGCCAGCAGCGAGAGACTAGCGGGGGAAGCGAACACCGGGGAGCTGTTTTTT	CASSERLAGEANTGELFF
16	TRBV4-1	-	TRBJ2-1	-	TGCGCCAGCAGCCAGCCCGGGGGATCGACGGGTGATGAGCAGTTCTTC	CASSQPGGSTGDEQFF
15	TRBV25-1	-	TRBJ2-2	TRBD1	TGTGCCAGCAGTGCCCGGACAGGGAACACCGGGGAGCTGTTTTTT	CASSARTGNTGELFF